The rows below give T cell receptor beta chains drawn from one sample of a study of blood T cell repertoires in COVID-19. Clones were read by immunoSEQ multiplex PCR, and TCRdb kept only the in-frame ones, dropping some. The table records about 190,000 clones, 80% to 90% of them present only once. Sequenced input: peripheral blood. These TCRs come from a human donor in a cohort sampled during active COVID-19. CDR3s include the opening cysteine and the closing phenylalanine or tryptophan. D genes are given only for firm matches. Size is stated for part of the rows, as once, few or many counts, or as a class when the clone is expanded.

D gene	V gene	J gene	CDR3 length	clone size	CDR3 DNA	CDR3 protein
.	TRBV15	TRBJ1-5	15	.	TGTGCCACCAGCAGAGATCTAGGCGGCAATCAGCCCCAGCATTTT	CATSRDLGGNQPQHF
TRBD2	TRBV3-1/TRBV3-2	TRBJ2-5	14	.	TGTGCCAGCAGAGCTAGCGGGAATCAAGAGACCCAGTACTTC	CASRASGNQETQYF
.	TRBV7-2	TRBJ2-2	13	.	TGTGCCAGCAGCGCCAGGGTCGCCGGGGAGCTGTTTTTT	CASSARVAGELFF
.	TRBV5-1	TRBJ2-5	16	.	TGCGCCAGCAGTCGGCGGGACAGTTCGTACCAAGAGACCCAGTACTTC	CASSRRDSSYQETQYF
TRBD1	TRBV6-5	TRBJ2-5	15	.	TGTGCCAGCAGAACCGGGACAGGGGTGGGTGAGACCCAGTACTTC	CASRTGTGVGETQYF
.	TRBV6-1	TRBJ2-1	14	.	TGTGCCAGCAGTGAACTCTTTAGCACGGATGAGCAGTTCTTC	CASSELFSTDEQFF
.	TRBV18	TRBJ2-2	17	.	TGTGCCAGCTCCCGAAACCGCGGGACCACTGCTTTCGGGGAGCTGTTTTTT	CASSRNRGTTAFGELFF
TRBD2	TRBV2	TRBJ2-3	15	.	TGTGCCAGCAAACGCGGGAGGGCCAGCACAGATACGCAGTATTTT	CASKRGRASTDTQYF
TRBD2	TRBV3-1/TRBV3-2	TRBJ2-6	17	.	TGTGCCAGCAGCCAAGGACTAGCGGGGGTCGGGGCCAACGTCCTGACTTTC	CASSQGLAGVGANVLTF
TRBD2	TRBV27	TRBJ2-1	18	.	TGTGCCAGCAGTCCCGGACAACCGGGACTAGCGGTTTACAATGAGCAGTTCTTC	CASSPGQPGLAVYNEQFF
TRBD1	TRBV28	TRBJ1-1	17	.	TGTGCCAGCAGTGCAGACAGGGGGCGCGTAGTGGGCACTGAAGCTTTCTTT	CASSADRGRVVGTEAFF
.	TRBV11-3	TRBJ2-7	13	.	TGTGCCAGCAGCTTAGATACAGGCTACGAGCAGTACTTC	CASSLDTGYEQYF
TRBD1	TRBV28	TRBJ2-5	16	.	TGTGCCAGCAGTTTCGGGACAGGGTCTCCCCAAGAGACCCAGTACTTC	CASSFGTGSPQETQYF
.	TRBV6-6	TRBJ1-6	16	many	TGTGCCAGTGGGGATGCCAGGACAGTCTACAATTCACCCCTCCACTTT	CASGDARTVYNSPLHF
.	TRBV15	TRBJ1-5	15	once	TGTGCCACCAGCAGAGAAGCTTATAGCAATCAGCCCCAGCATTTT	CATSREAYSNQPQHF
TRBD1	TRBV29-1	TRBJ1-1	12	.	TGCAGCGGGGACAGTTGGAACACTGAAGCTTTCTTT	CSGDSWNTEAFF
TRBD1	TRBV24-1	TRBJ1-1	15	.	TGTGCCACCAGTGATCCGAGACAGGGGAACACTGAAGCTTTCTTT	CATSDPRQGNTEAFF
TRBD2	TRBV12-3/TRBV12-4	TRBJ2-1	12	.	TGTGCCAGCAGAGGACTAGCGGGACAGCAGTTCTTC	CASRGLAGQQFF
TRBD1	TRBV3-1/TRBV3-2	TRBJ2-1	15	.	TGTGCCAGCAGCTATCCGGGACAGGGGGCGAATGAGCAGTTCTTC	CASSYPGQGANEQFF
TRBD1	TRBV7-3	TRBJ2-6	17	once	TGTGCCAGCAGCTCCTACAGGGGCGAAACTGGGGCCAACGTCCTGACTTTC	CASSSYRGETGANVLTF
.	TRBV6-5	TRBJ2-2	14	.	TGTGCCAGCGTTACAGGGCCGGGCACCGGGGAGCTGTTTTTT	CASVTGPGTGELFF
.	TRBV11-1	TRBJ1-6	15	.	TGTGCCAGCAGCTTACTTCTTGGGGGGAACCCACCCCTCCACTTT	CASSLLLGGNPPLHF
.	TRBV25-1	TRBJ2-4	15	.	TGTGCCAGCAGTGCCCCGGGAACAGCCAAAAACATTCAGTACTTC	CASSAPGTAKNIQYF
.	TRBV24-1	TRBJ2-2	14	once	TGTGCCACCAGTGTACAGGGCGGCACCAGGGAGCTGTTTTTT	CATSVQGGTRELFF
.	TRBV6-5	TRBJ1-5	14	.	TGTGCCAGCAGTCCCTTTCGGACAGAGGCAGCCCAGCATTTT	CASSPFRTEAAQHF
.	TRBV11-2	TRBJ1-2	15	once	TGTGCCAGCAGCCCCGGGGGTCTGGCTAACTATGGCTACACCTTC	CASSPGGLANYGYTF
.	TRBV29-1	TRBJ1-2	15	.	TGCAGCGTTGAAGGGTATGAGGGCGCCAGGTATGGCTACACCTTC	CSVEGYEGARYGYTF
.	TRBV7-9	TRBJ1-1	16	.	TGTGCCAGCAGCTTAGGCGAGGCAGGCATACTTGAGGGAGCTTTCTTT	CASSLGEAGILEGAFF
TRBD2	TRBV7-2	TRBJ2-4	15	.	TGTGCCAGCAGCTTGGCTAGCGGGGGAGGGGACATTCAGTACTTC	CASSLASGGGDIQYF
.	TRBV2	TRBJ1-3	17	few	TGTGCCAGCAGTGAAACGTTCGTCATCTTGGGGCGAAACACCATATATTTT	CASSETFVILGRNTIYF
.	TRBV30	TRBJ1-2	12	.	TGTGCCTGGAGTCGGGGTGGGTATGGCTACACCTTC	CAWSRGGYGYTF
.	TRBV7-2	TRBJ2-1	16	few	TGTGCCAGCAGCTCCCCTACAGGGCTGAGGGGCAATGAGCAGTTCTTC	CASSSPTGLRGNEQFF
TRBD1	TRBV9	TRBJ2-5	15	.	TGTGCCAGCAGCGGGGGGACAGGGGGTCGGGTGACCCAGTACTTC	CASSGGTGGRVTQYF
TRBD2	TRBV18	TRBJ2-3	16	.	TGTGCCAGCTCACCGGGACTAGCGGGCACCACAGATACGCAGTATTTT	CASSPGLAGTTDTQYF
.	TRBV11-3	TRBJ2-2	17	many	TGTGCCAGCAGCCCAGACGACAGGAAGGCGGGCACCGGGGAGCTGTTTTTT	CASSPDDRKAGTGELFF
TRBD1	TRBV12-5	TRBJ1-3	14	.	TGTGCTAGTGGGACAGGGTCTTTCGGAAACACCATATATTTT	CASGTGSFGNTIYF
.	TRBV6-1	TRBJ1-1	14	.	TGTGCCAGCAGTGATGGTGACAGAAACACTGAAGCTTTCTTT	CASSDGDRNTEAFF
TRBD1	TRBV19	TRBJ1-2	14	few	TGTGCCAGTACCCCGGACAGGATCGCCGGTGGCTACACCTTC	CASTPDRIAGGYTF
TRBD1	TRBV11-2	TRBJ1-1	14	.	TGTGCCAGCAGCTCCAGATTGACAGGGTTGGAAGCTTTCTTT	CASSSRLTGLEAFF
.	TRBV29-1	TRBJ1-3	13	.	TGCAGCGTGGAGGAAGTCTCTGGAAACACCATATATTTT	CSVEEVSGNTIYF
.	TRBV21-1	TRBJ1-5	13	.	TGTGCCAGTCGGGACAGGGTGAGGCAGCCCCAGCATTTT	CASRDRVRQPQHF
.	TRBV6-1	TRBJ1-5	16	once	TGTGCCAGCAGTGAATTAGGACAGTTAGGCAATCAGCCCCAGCATTTT	CASSELGQLGNQPQHF
.	TRBV5-6	TRBJ1-2	16	.	TGTGCCAGCAGCTTGGATACAGGTCTAGTGTCTGATGGCTACACCTTC	CASSLDTGLVSDGYTF
.	TRBV12-3/TRBV12-4	TRBJ2-2	12	.	TGTGCCAGCAGTTCAGAAACCGGGGAGCTGTTTTTT	CASSSETGELFF
.	TRBV19	TRBJ1-1	14	.	TGTGCCAGTAGTATAGGTCAGAAGAACACTGAAGCTTTCTTT	CASSIGQKNTEAFF